The 9 T cell receptor beta chains listed next were all sequenced from one sample in a study of control samples from healthy donors and cancer patients. Measured with immunoSEQ multiplex PCR; TCRdb has only the in-frame clones, and not every one. This sample contains approximately 190,000 clones. Sequences were obtained from blood. These receptors originate from a young woman in good health.

The chain combines TRBV7-6 with TRBJ2-7; no clear D gene. Trimming stripped 5 bases from V and 5 bases from J, with 19 bases between. CDR3 length: 15 amino acids. The germline gives CDR1 SGHVS, CDR2 FNYEAQ. CDR3 in amino acids: CASSPLGVLRHEQYF. In nucleotides, the CDR3 is TGTGCCAGCAGCCCACTCGGTGTGCTTCGTCACGAGCAGTACTTC.

The chain combines TRBV30 with TRBJ2-2, with D perhaps TRBD1 (5 bases). Per the germline V gene, CDR1 is GTSNPN and CDR2 is SVGIG (reference sequence). The CDR3 runs to 15 residues. V was trimmed by 2 bases and J by 4 bases, leaving 14 bases between them. As DNA, the CDR3 is TGTGCCTGGAGTCGACCCCCAGGGTTCACCGGGGAGCTGTTTTTT. It encodes CAWSRPPGFTGELFF.

The J gene is TRBJ1-2, the V gene TRBV6-2 or TRBV6-3, with D unresolved. CDR3 length equals 14 residues. V was pared by 2 bases and J by 0 bases, with 7 bases between. Germline CDR1 MNHEY, CDR2 SVGEGT. The chain's CDR3 is CASSYHGANYGYTF. CDR3 bases: TGTGCCAGCAGTTACCACGGAGCTAACTATGGCTACACCTTC.

The chain carries TRBV12-3 or TRBV12-4 and TRBJ1-6, with D perhaps TRBD1 (5 bases). V was trimmed by 6 bases and J by 7 bases, leaving 10 bases between them. The CDR3 contains 13 residues. DNA of the CDR3: TGTGCCAGCAGGTACCCAGGGAATTCACCCCTCCACTTT. Translating gives CASRYPGNSPLHF.

The J gene is TRBJ2-3, the V gene TRBV14; TRBD2 matches 12 bases. The CDR3 loop spans 17 amino acids. V lost 1 base to trimming and J lost 4 bases; unmatched junction nucleotides: 6. The V gene's germline CDR1 is SGHDN and CDR2 FVKESK. Written as DNA, the CDR3 is TGTGCCAGCAGCCAAGGGAGTCTAGCGGGGGGGCCAGATACGCAGTATTTT. This translates into CASSQGSLAGGPDTQYF.

The CDR3 protein is CASSKRTDEAFF. The CDR3 coding sequence is TGTGCCAGCAGCAAGAGGACAGATGAAGCTTTCTTT. V gene TRBV7-9 combines with J gene TRBJ1-1; maybe TRBD1 (6 bases). Germline V gene data show CDR1 as SEHNR and CDR2 as FQNEAQ (reference sequence). This CDR3 contains 12 residues. The ends were cut back, 5 bases at V and 7 bases at J, with 11 bases in the middle.

This chain connects TRBV19 to TRBJ1-2, with unresolved D. In germline, CDR1 is LNHDA, CDR2 SQIVND (reference sequence). V shed 6 bases and J shed 0 bases, with 17 bases lying between them. This CDR3 is 16 amino acids long. The CDR3 loop reads CASSTPSAGPNYGYTF. The CDR3, as DNA: TGTGCCAGTAGCACCCCGTCGGCAGGACCTAACTATGGCTACACCTTC.

The genes are TRBV28 and TRBJ1-1; TRBD1 agrees at 10 bases. Germline CDR1 and CDR2: MDHEN and SYDVKM. The CDR3 spans 15 residues. With V trimmed by 3 bases and J by 1 base, 2 bases remained unmatched. CDR3 bases: TGTGCCAGCAGTTTGGGGACAGGGGCGAACACTGAAGCTTTCTTT. It codes for CASSLGTGANTEAFF.

Here the CDR3 DNA reads TGTGCCAGCAGCACCTCAAATCAGCCCCAGCATTTT. As protein: CASSTSNQPQHF. The chain couples TRBV7-9 to TRBJ1-5; D not certain. V lost 5 bases to trimming and J lost 4 bases, with 6 bases between them. The CDR3 consists of 12 residues. The V gene's germline CDR1 is SEHNR and CDR2 FQNEAQ (reference sequence).